One sample yielded the 3 T cell receptor beta chains listed below, sequenced in a study of T cell responses to AZD1222 COVID-19 vaccine. Sequencing was performed with immunoSEQ multiplex PCR; in TCRdb, only in-frame clones are kept and a portion is missing. The table shows 95,000 to 150,000 clones, with 90% occurring only once. The starting material was peripheral blood, obtained on day 0 of MenACWY control vaccination. The receptors stem from an adult in good health.

This sequence joins TRBV10-3 and TRBJ2-3; D is ambiguous. CDR3 length: 12 residues. Trimming shortened V by 4 bases and J by 4 bases, and 6 bases separated the two germline ends. The germline CDR1 and CDR2 sequences are ENHRY and SYGVKD. The CDR3 nucleotides are TGTGCCATCAGTGCTATGGCAGATACGCAGTATTTT. This encodes CAISAMADTQYF.

V usage is TRBV11-2 and J usage is TRBJ2-1; 9 positions match TRBD1. Germline assignment: CDR1 SGHAT and CDR2 FQNNGV. CDR3 size: 16 residues. With 3 bases clipped from V and 8 bases from J, the junction kept 11 bases outside the gene matches. The CDR3 region is CASSFSGTGYFYEQFF. CDR3 DNA sequence: TGTGCCAGCAGCTTCTCTGGGACAGGGTATTTTTATGAGCAGTTCTTC.

This clone was counted once. The rearrangement uses TRBV27 and TRBJ2-7, with D possibly being TRBD2 (5 bases). Germline V gene lookup returns CDR1 MNHEY and CDR2 SMNVEV (reference sequence). With 4 bases removed from V and 3 bases from J, the gap between germline ends came to 16 bases. This CDR3 is built from 15 residues. The chain's CDR3 is CASSSKRGSFYEQYF. CDR3 DNA: TGTGCCAGCAGTTCTAAGAGAGGGAGCTTCTACGAGCAGTACTTC.